The 10 T cell receptor beta chains in this list originate from one sample, sequenced in a study of memory CD4+ T cells and cytomegalovirus serostatus (dated by TCRdb to the late 2010s). Library method: the immunoSEQ multiplex PCR assay. As stored in TCRdb, this immuneACCESS dataset retains in-frame rearrangements with V and J assigned. A fraction of the clones does not appear; measured against another copy, unresolved V genes explain less than half of the discrepancy, and the remainder lacks a known reason. Recorded for this sample are about 57,000 clones; around 80% of them occurred a single time. Less than 0.9% of the sample is taken by the ten largest. Single viable CD3+CD4+CD8-CD45RO+ cells were sorted as memory CD4+ T cells on a FACSAria II. The sequencing sample was made of memory CD4+ T cells from blood. The source of these receptors is an adult in good health and CMV-seronegative.

The chain has TRBV28 and TRBJ1-1; D is uncertain. The germline V gene has CDR1 MDHEN and CDR2 SYDVKM. CDR3 length: 14 residues. V lost 6 bases and J lost 1, with 12 bases in between. Here the CDR3 reads CASSRGGWNTEAFF. The CDR3 DNA is TGTGCCAGCAGCCGTGGAGGATGGAACACTGAAGCTTTCTTT.

The J gene is TRBJ1-1, the V gene TRBV25-1, with D unclear. Germline V CDR1 and CDR2: MGHDK, SYGVNS. With 2 bases removed from V and 5 bases from J, the gap between germline ends came to 12 bases. The length of the CDR3 is 14 residues. The CDR3 DNA reads TGTGCCAGCAGTGAAGGCAATGAGTGGACTGAAGCTTTCTTT. Encoded protein: CASSEGNEWTEAFF.

The chain recombines TRBV6-5 with TRBJ2-7; TRBD2 agrees at 9 bases. The germline gives CDR1 MNHEY, CDR2 SVGAGI. This CDR3 comprises 14 residues. V lost 5 bases, J lost 5 bases, and 7 bases stayed unmatched. CDR3 sequence (DNA): TGTGCCAGCAGTACACCGGGACTAGCACACGAGCAGTACTTC. Translating gives CASSTPGLAHEQYF.

The V and J genes are TRBV6-1 and TRBJ1-6; a weak D match, TRBD1 (6 bases). V gave up 7 bases and J gave up 7 bases, with 17 bases separating them. The CDR3 is 15 amino acids. Germline assignment: CDR1 MNHNS and CDR2 SASEGT. The CDR3 reads CASNQIGQGNSPLHF. CDR3 DNA: TGTGCCAGCAACCAAATCGGGCAGGGGAATTCACCCCTCCACTTT.

CDR3 protein: CASSAGQGFSSYGYTF. The CDR3 nucleotides are TGTGCCAGCAGTGCAGGACAGGGTTTTAGTTCCTATGGCTACACCTTC. The chain employs TRBV6-1 and TRBJ1-2, with TRBD1 matching over 8 bases. Germline V gives CDR1 MNHNS, CDR2 SASEGT. The CDR3 totals 16 residues. The ends lost 4 bases at V and 4 bases at J; junction bases unmatched: 11.

The V call is TRBV6-1, the J call TRBJ1-5; D is perhaps TRBD1 (6 bases). Germline V gives CDR1 MNHNS, CDR2 SASEGT. Trimming cost V 4 bases and J 0 bases, with 10 bases left between them. The CDR3 covers 15 residues. The CDR3 DNA follows: TGTGCCAGCAGTGGGGGGGACACTAGCAATCAGCCCCAGCATTTT. Protein: CASSGGDTSNQPQHF.

The V gene is TRBV28, the J gene TRBJ2-1; 13 nucleotides agree with TRBD2. The CDR3 runs to 15 residues. Trimming removed 7 bases from V and 5 bases from J; junction bases left unmatched: 5. Germline V gene data show CDR1 as MDHEN and CDR2 as SYDVKM. The CDR3 bases are TGTGCCAGCAATTCAGGGACTAGCGGGAACAATGAGCAGTTCTTC. Translation gives CASNSGTSGNNEQFF.

V gene TRBV11-3 combines with J gene TRBJ2-2, with D perhaps matching TRBD1 (5 bases). Trimming pared 1 base from V and 4 bases from J, leaving 7 bases between. Germline values: CDR1 SGHNT, CDR2 YENEEA. CDR3 length: 14 residues. The DNA for the CDR3 is TGTGCCAGCAGCTTAGGTCAGGGCACCGGGGAGCTGTTTTTT. This translates into CASSLGQGTGELFF.

Judged by abundance, this clone is medium-sized. The chain recombines TRBV7-2 with TRBJ1-2; D gene ambiguous. Trimming removed 0 bases at V and 5 bases at J, with 13 bases between. The CDR3 has 15 amino acids. Looked up from germline, CDR1 is SGHTA and CDR2 is FQGNSA. CDR3 amino acids: CASSLARTSSYGYTF. The CDR3 DNA reads as TGTGCCAGCAGCTTAGCGAGGACCAGTTCTTATGGCTACACCTTC.

This clone was observed a single time. The rearrangement links TRBV28 to TRBJ1-2, with 10 positions matching TRBD1. In germline, CDR1 is MDHEN, CDR2 SYDVKM. The CDR3 is 15 residues long. J lost 6 bases, V lost 4 bases, and 8 bases had no gene match. The CDR3 DNA reads as TGTGCCAGCAGTTCGACAGGGGGCAAGGGGAATGGCTACACCTTC. It translates to CASSSTGGKGNGYTF.